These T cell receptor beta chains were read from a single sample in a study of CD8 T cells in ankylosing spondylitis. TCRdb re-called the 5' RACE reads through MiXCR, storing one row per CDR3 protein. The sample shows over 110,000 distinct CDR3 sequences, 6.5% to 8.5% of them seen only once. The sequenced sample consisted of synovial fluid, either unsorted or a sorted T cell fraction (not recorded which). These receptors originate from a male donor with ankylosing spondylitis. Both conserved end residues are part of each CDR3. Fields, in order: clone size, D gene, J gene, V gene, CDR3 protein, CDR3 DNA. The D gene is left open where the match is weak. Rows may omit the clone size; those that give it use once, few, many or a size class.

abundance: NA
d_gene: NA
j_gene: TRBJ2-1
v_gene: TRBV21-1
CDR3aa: CASSGLSEQFF
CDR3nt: TGTGCCAGCAGCGGGTTGAGTGAGCAGTTCTTC

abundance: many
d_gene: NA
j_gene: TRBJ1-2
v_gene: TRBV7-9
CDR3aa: CASTDTAFGYTF
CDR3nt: TGTGCCAGCACCGACACTGCTTTTGGCTACACCTTC

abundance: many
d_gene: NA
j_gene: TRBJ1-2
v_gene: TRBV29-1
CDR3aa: CSVGQDYGYTF
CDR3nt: TGCAGCGTTGGTCAGGACTATGGCTACACCTTC

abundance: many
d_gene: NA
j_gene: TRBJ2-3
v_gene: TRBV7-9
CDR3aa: CASSRGDTQYF
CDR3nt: TGTGCCAGCAGCCGAGGGGATACGCAGTATTTT

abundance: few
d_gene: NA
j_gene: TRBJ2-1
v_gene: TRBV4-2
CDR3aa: CASRKTGVLPGTSYNEQFF
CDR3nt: TGTGCCAGCAGGAAGACTGGAGTCCTTCCGGGAACCTCCTACAATGAGCAGTTCTTC

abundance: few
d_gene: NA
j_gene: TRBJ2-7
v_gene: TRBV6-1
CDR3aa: CASTKAGPSYEQYF
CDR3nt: TGTGCCAGCACCAAAGCAGGACCCTCCTACGAGCAGTACTTC

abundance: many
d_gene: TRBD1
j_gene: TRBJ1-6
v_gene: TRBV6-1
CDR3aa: CASSPHDRDGSPLHF
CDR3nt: TGTGCCAGCAGCCCCCATGACAGGGACGGTTCACCCCTCCACTTT

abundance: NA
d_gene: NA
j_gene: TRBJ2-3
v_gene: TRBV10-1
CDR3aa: CASSEGGRKQYF
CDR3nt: TGCGCCAGCAGTGAGGGTGGGAGAAAGCAGTATTTT

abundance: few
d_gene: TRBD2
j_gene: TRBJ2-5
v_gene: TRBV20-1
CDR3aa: CSASGGPSVETQYF
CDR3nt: TGCAGTGCGTCGGGAGGGCCCTCGGTTGAGACCCAGTACTTC

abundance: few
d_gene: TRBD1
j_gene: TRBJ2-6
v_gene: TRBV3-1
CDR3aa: CASSPPDRRSNVLTF
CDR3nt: TGTGCCAGCAGCCCCCCGGACAGGAGGTCCAACGTCCTGACTTTC

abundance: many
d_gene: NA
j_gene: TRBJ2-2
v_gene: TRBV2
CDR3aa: CASSAGTYGPNTGELFF
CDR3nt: TGTGCCAGCAGCGCCGGGACTTACGGGCCGAACACCGGGGAGCTGTTTTTT

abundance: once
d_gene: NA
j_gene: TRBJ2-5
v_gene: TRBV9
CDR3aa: CASSVGQETQCF
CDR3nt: TGTGCCAGCAGCGTAGGGCAAGAGACCCAGTGCTTC

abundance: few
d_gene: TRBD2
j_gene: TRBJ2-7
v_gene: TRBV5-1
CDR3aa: CASSYSGTSEGEQYF
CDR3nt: TGCGCCAGCAGCTACTCCGGGACTAGCGAGGGCGAGCAGTACTTC

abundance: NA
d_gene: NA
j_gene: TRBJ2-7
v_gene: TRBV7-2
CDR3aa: CASSLAMAYEQYF
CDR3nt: TGTGCCAGCAGCTTAGCGATGGCCTACGAGCAGTACTTC

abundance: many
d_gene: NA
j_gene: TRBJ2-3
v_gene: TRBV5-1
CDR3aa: CASSLEGGDTQYF
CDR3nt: TGCGCCAGCAGCTTGGAGGGCGGAGATACGCAGTATTTT

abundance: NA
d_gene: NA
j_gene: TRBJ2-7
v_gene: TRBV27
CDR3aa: CASSSPGAGSYEQYF
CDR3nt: TGTGCCAGCAGTTCCCCGGGAGCCGGCTCCTACGAGCAGTACTTC

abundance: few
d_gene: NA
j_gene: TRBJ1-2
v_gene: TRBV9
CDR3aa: CASSQAQVGGYTF
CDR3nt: TGTGCCAGCAGCCAGGCGCAGGTGGGGGGCTACACCTTC

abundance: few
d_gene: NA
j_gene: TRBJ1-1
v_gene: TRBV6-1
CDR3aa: CASSESRTEAFF
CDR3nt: TGTGCCAGCAGTGAATCCAGGACTGAAGCTTTCTTT

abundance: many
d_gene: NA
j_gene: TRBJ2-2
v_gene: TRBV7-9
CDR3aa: CASSHTPKNTGELFF
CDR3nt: TGTGCCAGCAGTCATACACCCAAGAACACCGGGGAGCTGTTTTTT

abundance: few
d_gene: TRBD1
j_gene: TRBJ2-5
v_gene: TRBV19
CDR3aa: CASSMWGQGATQYF
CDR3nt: TGTGCCAGTAGTATGTGGGGACAGGGTGCGACCCAGTACTTC

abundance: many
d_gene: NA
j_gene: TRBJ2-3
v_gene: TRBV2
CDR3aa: CASSVTGDTQYF
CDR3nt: TGTGCCAGCAGTGTAACGGGGGATACGCAGTATTTT

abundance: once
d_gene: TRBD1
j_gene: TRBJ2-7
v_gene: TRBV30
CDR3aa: CAWSVPDRESYEQYF
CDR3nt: TGTGCCTGGAGTGTACCCGACAGGGAATCCTACGAGCAGTACTTC

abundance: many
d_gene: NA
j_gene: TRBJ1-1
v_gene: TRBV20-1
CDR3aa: CSASRPVSEAFF
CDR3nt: TGCAGTGCTAGCCGCCCGGTTAGTGAAGCTTTCTTT

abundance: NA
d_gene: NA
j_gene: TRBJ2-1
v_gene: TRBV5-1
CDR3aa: CASSLAPAGADEQFF
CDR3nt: TGCGCCAGCAGCCTGGCCCCGGCGGGGGCTGATGAGCAGTTCTTC

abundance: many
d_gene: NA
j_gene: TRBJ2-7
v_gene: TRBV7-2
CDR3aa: CASSLRVDRTYEQYF
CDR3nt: TGTGCCAGCAGCTTAAGGGTCGACAGAACCTACGAGCAGTACTTC

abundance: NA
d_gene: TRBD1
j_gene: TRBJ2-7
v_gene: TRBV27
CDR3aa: CASRKQTGGYYEQYF
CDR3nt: TGTGCCAGCAGAAAGCAGACAGGGGGATACTACGAGCAGTACTTC